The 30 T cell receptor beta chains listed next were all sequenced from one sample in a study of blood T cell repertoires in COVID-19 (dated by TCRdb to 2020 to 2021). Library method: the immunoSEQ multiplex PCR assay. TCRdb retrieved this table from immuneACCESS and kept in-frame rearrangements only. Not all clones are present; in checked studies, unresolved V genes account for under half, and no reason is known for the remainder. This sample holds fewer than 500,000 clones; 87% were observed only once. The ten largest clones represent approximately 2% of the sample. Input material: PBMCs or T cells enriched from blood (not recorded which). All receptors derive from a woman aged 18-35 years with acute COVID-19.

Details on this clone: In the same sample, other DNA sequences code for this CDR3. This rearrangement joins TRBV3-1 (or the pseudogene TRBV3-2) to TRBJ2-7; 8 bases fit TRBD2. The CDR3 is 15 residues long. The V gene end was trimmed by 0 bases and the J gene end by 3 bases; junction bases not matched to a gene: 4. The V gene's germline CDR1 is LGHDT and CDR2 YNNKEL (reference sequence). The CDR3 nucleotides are TGTGCCAGCAGCCAAGACCTCGCGGGGGGCTACGAGCAGTACTTC. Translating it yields CASSQDLAGGYEQYF.

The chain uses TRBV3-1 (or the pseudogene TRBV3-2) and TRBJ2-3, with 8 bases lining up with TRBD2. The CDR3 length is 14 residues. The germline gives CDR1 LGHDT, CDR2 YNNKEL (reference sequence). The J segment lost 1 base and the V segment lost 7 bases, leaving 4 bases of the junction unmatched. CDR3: CASKYGGGTDTQYF. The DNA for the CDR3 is TGTGCCAGCAAGTACGGGGGGGGCACAGATACGCAGTATTTT.

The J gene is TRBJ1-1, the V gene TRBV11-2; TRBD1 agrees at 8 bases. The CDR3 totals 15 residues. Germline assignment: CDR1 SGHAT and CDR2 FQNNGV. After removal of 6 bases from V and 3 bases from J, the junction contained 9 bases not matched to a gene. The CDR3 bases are TGTGCCAGCAGTCCCAGACAGGGGTTGGACACTGAAGCTTTCTTT. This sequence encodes CASSPRQGLDTEAFF. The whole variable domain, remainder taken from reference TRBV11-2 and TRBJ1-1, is EAGVAQSPRYKIIEKRQSVAFWCNPISGHATLYWYQQILGQGPKLLIQFQNNGVVDDSQLPKDRFSAERLKGVDSTLKIQPAKLEDSAVYLCASSPRQGLDTEAFFGQGTRLTVV.

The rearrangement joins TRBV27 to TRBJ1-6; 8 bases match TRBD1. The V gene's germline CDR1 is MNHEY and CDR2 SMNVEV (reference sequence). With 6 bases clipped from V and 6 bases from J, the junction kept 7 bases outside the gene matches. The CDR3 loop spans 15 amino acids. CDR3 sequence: CASRDRGGGNSPLHF. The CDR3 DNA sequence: TGTGCCAGCAGAGACAGGGGCGGGGGTAATTCACCCCTCCACTTT.

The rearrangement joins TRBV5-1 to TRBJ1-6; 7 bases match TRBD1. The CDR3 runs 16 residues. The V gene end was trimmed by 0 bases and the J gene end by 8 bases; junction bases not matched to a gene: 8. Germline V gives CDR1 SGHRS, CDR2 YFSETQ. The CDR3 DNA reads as TGCGCCAGCAGCTTGGGATCAGGGGGTAGTGATTCACCCCTCCACTTT. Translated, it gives CASSLGSGGSDSPLHF.

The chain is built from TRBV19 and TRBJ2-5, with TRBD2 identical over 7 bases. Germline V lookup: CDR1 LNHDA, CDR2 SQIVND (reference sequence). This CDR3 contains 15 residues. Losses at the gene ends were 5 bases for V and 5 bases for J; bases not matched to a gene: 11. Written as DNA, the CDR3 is TGTGCCAGTAGTCGGCGTGCGGGAGTATGGGAGACCCAGTACTTC. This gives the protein CASSRRAGVWETQYF.

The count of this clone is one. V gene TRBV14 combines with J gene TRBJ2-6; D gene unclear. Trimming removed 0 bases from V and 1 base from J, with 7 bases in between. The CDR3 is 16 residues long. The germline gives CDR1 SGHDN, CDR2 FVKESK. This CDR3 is CASSQEFQSGANVLTF. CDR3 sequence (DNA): TGTGCCAGCAGCCAAGAATTCCAGTCTGGGGCCAACGTCCTGACTTTC.

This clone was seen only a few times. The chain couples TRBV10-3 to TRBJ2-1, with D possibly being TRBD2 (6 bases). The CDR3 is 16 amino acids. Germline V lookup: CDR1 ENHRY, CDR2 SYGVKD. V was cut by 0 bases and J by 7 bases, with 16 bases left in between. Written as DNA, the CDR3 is TGTGCCATCAGTGAGTCGACGGGAATTGGAGGGAATGAGCAGTTCTTC. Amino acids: CAISESTGIGGNEQFF.

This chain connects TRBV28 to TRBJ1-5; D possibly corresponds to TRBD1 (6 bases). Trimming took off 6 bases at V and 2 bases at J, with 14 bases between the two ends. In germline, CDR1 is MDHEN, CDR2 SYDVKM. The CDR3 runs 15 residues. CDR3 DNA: TGTGCCAGCAGCCCAGGGGTTGGGGGCAATCAGCCCCAGCATTTT. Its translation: CASSPGVGGNQPQHF.

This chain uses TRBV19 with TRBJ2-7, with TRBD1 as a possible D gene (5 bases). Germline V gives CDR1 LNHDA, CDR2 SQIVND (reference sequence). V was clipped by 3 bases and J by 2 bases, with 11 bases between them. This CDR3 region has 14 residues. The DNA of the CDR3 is TGTGCCAGTAGTATGTACGACAGAACCTACGAGCAGTACTTC. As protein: CASSMYDRTYEQYF.

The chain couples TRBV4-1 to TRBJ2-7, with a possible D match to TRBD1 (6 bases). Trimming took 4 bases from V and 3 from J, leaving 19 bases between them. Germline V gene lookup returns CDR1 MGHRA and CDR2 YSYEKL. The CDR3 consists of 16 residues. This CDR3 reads CASSPYREGVLYEQYF. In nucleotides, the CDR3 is TGCGCCAGCAGCCCGTATCGAGAGGGGGTCCTCTACGAGCAGTACTTC.

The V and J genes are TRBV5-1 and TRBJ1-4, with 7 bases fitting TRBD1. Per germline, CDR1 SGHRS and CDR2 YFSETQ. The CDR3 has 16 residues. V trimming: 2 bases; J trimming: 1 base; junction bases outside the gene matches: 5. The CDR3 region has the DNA TGCGCCAGCAGCTTACAAGGGGGCGAAACTAATGAAAAACTGTTTTTT. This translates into CASSLQGGETNEKLFF.

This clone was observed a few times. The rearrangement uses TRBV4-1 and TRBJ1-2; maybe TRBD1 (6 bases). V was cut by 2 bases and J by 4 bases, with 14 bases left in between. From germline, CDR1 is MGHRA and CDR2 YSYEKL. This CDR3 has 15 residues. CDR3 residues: CASSQRGGTGYGYTF. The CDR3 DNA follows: TGCGCCAGCAGCCAAAGGGGGGGCACCGGCTATGGCTACACCTTC.

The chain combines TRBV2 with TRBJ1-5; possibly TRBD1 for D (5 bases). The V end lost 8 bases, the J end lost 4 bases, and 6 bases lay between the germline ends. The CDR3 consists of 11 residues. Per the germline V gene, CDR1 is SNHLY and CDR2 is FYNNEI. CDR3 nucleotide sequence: TGTGCCAGCCAGGGTAATCAGCCCCAGCATTTT. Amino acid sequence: CASQGNQPQHF.

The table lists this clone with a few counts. As DNA, the CDR3 is TGTGCCAGCTCAAGACAGGGGGCTTGGGAGACCCAGTACTTC. Protein product: CASSRQGAWETQYF. The J gene is TRBJ2-5, the V gene TRBV18; 10 nucleotides line up with TRBD1. The CDR3 extends over 14 amino acids. V lost 5 bases and J lost 5; bases outside the gene matches: 5. Germline assignment: CDR1 KGHSH and CDR2 LQKENI.

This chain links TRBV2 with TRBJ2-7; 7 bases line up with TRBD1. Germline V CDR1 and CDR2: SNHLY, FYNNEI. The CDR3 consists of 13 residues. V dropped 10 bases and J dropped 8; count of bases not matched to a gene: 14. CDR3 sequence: CATRGQVVVQQYF. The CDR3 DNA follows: TGTGCCACCCGCGGACAGGTAGTAGTGCAGCAGTACTTC. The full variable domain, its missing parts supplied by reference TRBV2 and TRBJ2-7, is EPEVTQTPSHQVTQMGQEVILRCVPISNHLYFYWYRQILGQKVEFLVSFYNNEISEKSEIFDDQFSVERPDGSNFTLKIRSTKLEDSAMYFCATRGQVVVQQYFGPGTRLTVT.

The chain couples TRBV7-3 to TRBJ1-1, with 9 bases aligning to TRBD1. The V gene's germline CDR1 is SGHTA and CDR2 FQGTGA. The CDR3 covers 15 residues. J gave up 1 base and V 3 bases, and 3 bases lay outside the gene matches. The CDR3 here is CASSLWGQGNTEAFF. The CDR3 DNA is TGTGCCAGCAGCTTGTGGGGACAGGGGAACACTGAAGCTTTCTTT.

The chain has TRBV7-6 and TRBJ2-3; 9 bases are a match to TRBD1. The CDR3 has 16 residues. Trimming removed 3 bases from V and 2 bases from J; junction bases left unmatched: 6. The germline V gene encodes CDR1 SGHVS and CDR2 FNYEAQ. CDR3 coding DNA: TGTGCCAGCAGCTTGAGGACAGGGGAGTACACAGATACGCAGTATTTT. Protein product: CASSLRTGEYTDTQYF.

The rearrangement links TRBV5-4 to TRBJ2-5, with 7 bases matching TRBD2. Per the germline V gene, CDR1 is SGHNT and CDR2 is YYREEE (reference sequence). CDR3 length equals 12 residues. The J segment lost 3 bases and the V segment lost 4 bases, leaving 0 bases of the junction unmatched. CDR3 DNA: TGTGCCAGCAGCCGGGGGGAAGAGACCCAGTACTTC. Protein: CASSRGEETQYF.

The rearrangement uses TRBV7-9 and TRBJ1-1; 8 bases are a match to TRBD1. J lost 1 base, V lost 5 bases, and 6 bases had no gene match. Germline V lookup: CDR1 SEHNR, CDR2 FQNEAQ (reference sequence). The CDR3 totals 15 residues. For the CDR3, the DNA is TGTGCCAGCAGCACTCGGACAGGGCAGAACACTGAAGCTTTCTTT. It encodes CASSTRTGQNTEAFF.

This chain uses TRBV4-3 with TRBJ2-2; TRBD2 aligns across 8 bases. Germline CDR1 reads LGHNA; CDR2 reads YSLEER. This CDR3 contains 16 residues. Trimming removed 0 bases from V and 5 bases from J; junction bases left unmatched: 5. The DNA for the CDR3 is TGCGCCAGCAGCCAAGAAAACGGACTAGCTACCGGGGAGCTGTTTTTT. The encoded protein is CASSQENGLATGELFF.

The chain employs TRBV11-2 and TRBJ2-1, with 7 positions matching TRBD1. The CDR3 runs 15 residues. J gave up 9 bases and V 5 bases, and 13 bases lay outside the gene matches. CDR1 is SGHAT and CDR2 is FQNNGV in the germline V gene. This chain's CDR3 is CASSPRTGQWGEQFF. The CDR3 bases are TGTGCCAGCAGCCCTCGGACAGGCCAGTGGGGTGAGCAGTTCTTC.

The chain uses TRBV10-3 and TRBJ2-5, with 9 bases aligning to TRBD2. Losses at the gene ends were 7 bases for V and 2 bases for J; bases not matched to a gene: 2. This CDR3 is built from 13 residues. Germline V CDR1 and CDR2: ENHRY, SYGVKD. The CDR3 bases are TGTGCCATCACCAGCGGGGGGCAAGAGACCCAGTACTTC. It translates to CAITSGGQETQYF.

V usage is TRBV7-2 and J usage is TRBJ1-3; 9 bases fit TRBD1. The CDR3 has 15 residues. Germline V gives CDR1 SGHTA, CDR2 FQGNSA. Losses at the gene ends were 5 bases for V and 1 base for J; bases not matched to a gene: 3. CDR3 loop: CASSPGTGSGNTIYF. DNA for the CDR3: TGTGCCAGCAGCCCCGGGACAGGGTCTGGAAACACCATATATTTT.

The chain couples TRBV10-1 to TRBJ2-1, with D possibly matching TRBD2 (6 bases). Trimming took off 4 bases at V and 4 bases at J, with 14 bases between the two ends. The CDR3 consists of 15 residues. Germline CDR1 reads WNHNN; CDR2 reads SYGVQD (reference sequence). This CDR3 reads CASSGGVGPYNEQFF. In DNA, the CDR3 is TGCGCCAGCAGTGGGGGGGTTGGCCCGTACAATGAGCAGTTCTTC.

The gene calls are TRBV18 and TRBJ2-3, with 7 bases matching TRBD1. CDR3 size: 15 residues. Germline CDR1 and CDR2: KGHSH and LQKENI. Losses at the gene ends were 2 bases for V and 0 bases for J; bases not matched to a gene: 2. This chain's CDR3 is CASSPGTASTDTQYF. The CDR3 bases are TGTGCCAGCTCACCAGGGACAGCAAGCACAGATACGCAGTATTTT.

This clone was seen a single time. The CDR3 reads CASRTSGYNTDTQYF. In DNA form, the CDR3 reads TGCGCCAGCAGGACTAGCGGGTATAACACAGATACGCAGTATTTT. The chain couples TRBV10-2 to TRBJ2-3, with 10 bases identical to TRBD2. CDR1 and CDR2 (germline): WSHSY, SAAADI. V lost 6 bases to trimming and J lost 2 bases; unmatched junction nucleotides: 5. The CDR3 runs 15 residues.

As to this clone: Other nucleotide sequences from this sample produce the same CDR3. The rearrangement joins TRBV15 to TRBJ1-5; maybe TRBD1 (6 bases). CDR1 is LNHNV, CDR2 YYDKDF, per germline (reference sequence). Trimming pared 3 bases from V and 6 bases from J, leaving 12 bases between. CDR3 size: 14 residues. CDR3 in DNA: TGTGCCACCAGCAGGGACAGTGGCCGTCAGCCCCAGCATTTT. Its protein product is CATSRDSGRQPQHF.

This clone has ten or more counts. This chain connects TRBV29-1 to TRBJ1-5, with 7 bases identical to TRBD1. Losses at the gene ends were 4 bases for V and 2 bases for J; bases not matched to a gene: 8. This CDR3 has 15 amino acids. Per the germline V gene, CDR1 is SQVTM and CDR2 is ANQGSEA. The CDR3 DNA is TGCAGCGTTGTAGACAGGGTAAGCGGCAATCAGCCCCAGCATTTT. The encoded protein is CSVVDRVSGNQPQHF.

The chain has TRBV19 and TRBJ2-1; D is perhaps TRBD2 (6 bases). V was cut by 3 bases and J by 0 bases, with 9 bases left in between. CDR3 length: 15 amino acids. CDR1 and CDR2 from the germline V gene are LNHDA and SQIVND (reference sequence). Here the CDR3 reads CASSMMGGSYNEQFF. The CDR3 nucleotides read TGTGCCAGTAGTATGATGGGGGGCTCCTACAATGAGCAGTTCTTC. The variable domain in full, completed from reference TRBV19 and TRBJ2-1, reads DGGITQSPKYLFRKEGQNVTLSCEQNLNHDAMYWYRQDPGQGLRLIYYSQIVNDFQKGDIAEGYSVSREKKESFPLTVTSAQKNPTAFYLCASSMMGGSYNEQFFGPGTRLTVL.